Included here is one T cell receptor beta chain sequence, with context. The record originates from a study of blood T cell repertoires in COVID-19. Study information: Collection of acute and convalescent COVID-19 samples took place in the United States, Italy and Spain. From T cells, B-cell-depleted T cells, or PBMCs came the material, which was cDNA or gDNA.

The germline gives CDR1 SGHNT, CDR2 YYREEE (reference sequence). Trimming removed 0 bases from V and 5 bases from J; junction bases left unmatched: 3. This CDR3 is 14 amino acids long. Profiled with immunoSEQ multiplex PCR; TCRdb holds only in-frame clones, not every one. The table includes 110,000 to 150,000 clones, about 87% detected once. The V call is TRBV5-4, the J call TRBJ2-3; 7 nucleotides line up with TRBD2. The material sequenced was peripheral blood. This TCR was sampled from a woman aged 45-65 years with acute or convalescent COVID-19. In nucleotides, the CDR3 is TGTGCCAGCAGCTTGGTTTCGGGGGGAGATACGCAGTATTTT. Translated, it gives CASSLVSGGDTQYF. The whole variable domain, filled in from reference TRBV5-4 and TRBJ2-3, reads ETGVTQSPTHLIKTRGQQVTLRCSSQSGHNTVSWYQQALGQGPQFIFQYYREEENGRGNFPPRFSGLQFPNYSSELNVNALELDDSALYLCASSLVSGGDTQYFGPGTRLTVL.